The present T cell receptor (beta chain) was sequenced within a study of blood T cell repertoires in COVID-19. In the study overall: Samples of COVID-19 (acute and convalescent) were obtained from the United States, Italy and Spain.

The CDR3 is 18 residues long. CDR1 is SNHLY and CDR2 is FYNNEI in the germline V gene. The ends were cut back, 9 bases at V and 1 base at J, with 24 bases in the middle. Methods used by the authors: How many nucleated cells were present was estimated from reference gene primer amplification. Only in-frame clones appear in the TCRdb table, and some are missing; sequencing was by immunoSEQ multiplex PCR. Clone size and the V and J calls come from that table; the DNA yielded D and trimming. The data hold about 670,000 clones, with just under 90% observed a single time. J is TRBJ2-2 and V is TRBV2, with D possibly being TRBD2 (7 bases). This TCR was sampled from a young woman with acute or convalescent COVID-19. The sample was peripheral blood. CDR3 in amino acids: CASLLSGGASWNTGELFF. As DNA, the CDR3 is TGTGCCAGTCTTCTTAGTGGGGGGGCATCCTGGAACACCGGGGAGCTGTTTTTT. The full variable domain, completed using reference TRBV2 and TRBJ2-2, is EPEVTQTPSHQVTQMGQEVILRCVPISNHLYFYWYRQILGQKVEFLVSFYNNEISEKSEIFDDQFSVERPDGSNFTLKIRSTKLEDSAMYFCASLLSGGASWNTGELFFGEGSRLTVL.